The entry below describes one T cell receptor beta chain. The entry originates in a study of long-term antiretroviral therapy in people with HIV. They ran version v3.0 of the immunoSEQ assay at survey level. Data came from immunoSEQ multiplex PCR; TCRdb stores just in-frame clones and leaves some out. The table lists approximately 18,000 clones, around 77% of them singletons. Germline V gene lookup returns CDR1 SGHVS and CDR2 FQNEAQ. This CDR3 is 16 amino acids long. V lost 3 bases, J lost 2 bases, and 7 bases stayed unmatched. This receptor was taken from a woman aged 40 to 55 with HIV. The chain links TRBV7-8 to TRBJ2-3; TRBD2 matches 8 bases. Here the sequenced sample was unsorted PBMCs, taken 2.3 years after starting antiretroviral therapy. DNA for the CDR3: TGTGCCAGCAGCTTCCCACGGGAGGGAGTCACAGATACGCAGTATTTT. Its protein product is CASSFPREGVTDTQYF. The full variable domain, in which reference TRBV7-8 and TRBJ2-3 provide the parts outside the CDR3, is GAGVSQSPRYKVAKRGQDVALRCDPISGHVSLFWYQQALGQGPEFLTYFQNEAQLDKSGLPSDRFFAERPEGSVSTLKIQRTQQEDSAVYLCASSFPREGVTDTQYFGPGTRLTVL.